A selection of T cell receptor beta chains follows, all from one sample in a study of cytomegalovirus exposure and HLA in healthy donors. The method was immunoSEQ multiplex PCR; TCRdb's version includes in-frame clones alone and lacks a portion of them. Here the sample spans 80,000 to 130,000 clones, about 79% being singletons. The specimen sequenced was PBMCs. The receptors derive from a female donor in good health and CMV-seropositive. Each CDR3 is given with its conserved first and last residue. The order of the fields is J gene, D gene, clone size, V gene, CDR3 DNA, CDR3 protein. The D gene is left open where the match is weak. Only some rows state a clone size, as once, few, many or a class for expanded clones.

j_gene: TRBJ2-7
d_gene: NA
abundance: NA
v_gene: TRBV7-2
CDR3nt: TGTGCCAGCAGCTTGGGCGGGATCTCCTACGAGCAGTACTTC
CDR3aa: CASSLGGISYEQYF

j_gene: TRBJ2-7
d_gene: TRBD2
abundance: NA
v_gene: TRBV11-2
CDR3nt: TGTGCCAGCAGCCAGGGAGGAGCGGGAGCGACCTCCTACGAGCAGTACTTC
CDR3aa: CASSQGGAGATSYEQYF

j_gene: TRBJ2-3
d_gene: NA
abundance: once
v_gene: TRBV23-1
CDR3nt: TGCGCCAGCCCTCCGGGGGCAGATACGCAGTATTTT
CDR3aa: CASPPGADTQYF

j_gene: TRBJ1-1
d_gene: NA
abundance: NA
v_gene: TRBV2
CDR3nt: TGTGCCAGCAGTGAAGAGGTACTAACGCCTGAAGCTTTCTTT
CDR3aa: CASSEEVLTPEAFF

j_gene: TRBJ1-6
d_gene: NA
abundance: few
v_gene: TRBV6-6
CDR3nt: TGTGCCAGCAGACCCCGGGACACGAATTCACCCCTCCACTTT
CDR3aa: CASRPRDTNSPLHF

j_gene: TRBJ2-1
d_gene: NA
abundance: NA
v_gene: TRBV30
CDR3nt: TGTGCCTGGAGTGTACGGTGGCAGCCGGGTCCTAATCAGTTCTTC
CDR3aa: CAWSVRWQPGPNQFF

j_gene: TRBJ2-5
d_gene: TRBD2
abundance: NA
v_gene: TRBV19
CDR3nt: TGTGCCAGTAGTGTCCTCCTGGGACTAGCAGAAGAGACCCAGTACTTC
CDR3aa: CASSVLLGLAEETQYF

j_gene: TRBJ2-2
d_gene: TRBD2
abundance: NA
v_gene: TRBV6-6
CDR3nt: TGTGCCAGCAGTTACTCGACTGCGGGAGTACACGGGGAGCTGTTTTTT
CDR3aa: CASSYSTAGVHGELFF

j_gene: TRBJ2-7
d_gene: NA
abundance: NA
v_gene: TRBV10-1
CDR3nt: TGCGCCAGCAGTCCTTGGGTTGGAGGGGACGAGCAGTACTTC
CDR3aa: CASSPWVGGDEQYF

j_gene: TRBJ2-2
d_gene: TRBD1
abundance: NA
v_gene: TRBV7-8
CDR3nt: TGTGCCAGCAGCTTTCGGGACAGGTGGGATTCCGAACACCGGGTGGAGCTGTTTTTT
CDR3aa: CASSFRDRWDSEHRVELFF

j_gene: TRBJ2-1
d_gene: TRBD1
abundance: NA
v_gene: TRBV18
CDR3nt: TGTGCCAGCCGGGAGTTAGGACAGGGGTCAAATGAGCAGTTCTTC
CDR3aa: CASRELGQGSNEQFF

j_gene: TRBJ2-5
d_gene: TRBD2
abundance: once
v_gene: TRBV9
CDR3nt: TGTGCCAGCAGCGTGGGGCTAGCGGATCAAGAGACCCAGTACTTC
CDR3aa: CASSVGLADQETQYF

j_gene: TRBJ2-4
d_gene: TRBD2
abundance: NA
v_gene: TRBV10-3
CDR3nt: TGTGCCATCAGCGCGGGACTAGCGGGAGGCCTAGCCAAAAACAGTCAGTACTTC
CDR3aa: CAISAGLAGGLAKNSQYF

j_gene: TRBJ2-1
d_gene: TRBD1
abundance: NA
v_gene: TRBV2
CDR3nt: TGTGCCAGGTCCGGGACAGCGGCGGGCAATGAGCAGTTCTTC
CDR3aa: CARSGTAAGNEQFF

j_gene: TRBJ2-1
d_gene: TRBD2
abundance: NA
v_gene: TRBV6-1
CDR3nt: TGTGCCAGCAGTGAAGTCGGGGGAGGGATTTACAATGAGCAGTTCTTC
CDR3aa: CASSEVGGGIYNEQFF

j_gene: TRBJ2-7
d_gene: TRBD1
abundance: NA
v_gene: TRBV19
CDR3nt: TGTGCCAGTACCCGGACGGGGACAGGGCTGAACGAGCAGTACTTC
CDR3aa: CASTRTGTGLNEQYF

j_gene: TRBJ2-7
d_gene: TRBD1
abundance: NA
v_gene: TRBV27
CDR3nt: TGTGCCAGCAGATCGGACAGGGGCCTCTCCTACGAGCAGTACTTC
CDR3aa: CASRSDRGLSYEQYF

j_gene: TRBJ2-5
d_gene: TRBD2
abundance: NA
v_gene: TRBV6-1
CDR3nt: TGTGCCAGCAGTAGACTAGCGTCTATAGAGACCCAGTACTTC
CDR3aa: CASSRLASIETQYF

j_gene: TRBJ2-1
d_gene: TRBD1
abundance: NA
v_gene: TRBV11-3
CDR3nt: TGTGCCAGCAGCTCGCCATGGACAGGGGACAATGAGCAGTTCTTC
CDR3aa: CASSSPWTGDNEQFF

j_gene: TRBJ1-1
d_gene: TRBD1
abundance: few
v_gene: TRBV9
CDR3nt: TGTGCCAGCAGCGTGGGGGACAGCTCTAACACTGAAGCTTTCTTT
CDR3aa: CASSVGDSSNTEAFF

j_gene: TRBJ2-3
d_gene: NA
abundance: once
v_gene: TRBV6-1
CDR3nt: TGTGCCAGCAGTGAATCTTTCGGAGGTGGGTACACAGATACGCAGTATTTT
CDR3aa: CASSESFGGGYTDTQYF

j_gene: TRBJ2-4
d_gene: TRBD1
abundance: NA
v_gene: TRBV7-2
CDR3nt: TGTGCCAGCAGCTTAGCGCAAGGGACAGGGATAAACAGTCAGTACTTC
CDR3aa: CASSLAQGTGINSQYF

j_gene: TRBJ2-7
d_gene: TRBD1
abundance: NA
v_gene: TRBV29-1
CDR3nt: TGCAGCGTTGCCGGTCAGGGGGCCTACGAGCAGTACTTC
CDR3aa: CSVAGQGAYEQYF

j_gene: TRBJ2-5
d_gene: TRBD2
abundance: NA
v_gene: TRBV27
CDR3nt: TGTGCCAGCAGTTTTACTAGCGGGGGCGGGGAGACCCAGTACTTC
CDR3aa: CASSFTSGGGETQYF

j_gene: TRBJ2-4
d_gene: TRBD2
abundance: NA
v_gene: TRBV27
CDR3nt: TGTGCCAGCAGCCCGGGACTAGGTCGCCTTCAAGCCAAAAACATTCAGTACTTC
CDR3aa: CASSPGLGRLQAKNIQYF